This TCR beta chain emerged from a study of OX40 agonist ivuxolimab in advanced cancers. Regarding the study as a whole: Expanded clones belonging to CD8+ T cells outnumbered, on average, those of CD4+. Dose levels from 0.1 to 3.0 mg/kg saw CD4+ and CD8+ blood T cells expand clonally by week 6.

Remarks on this clone: Antigen unknown.

Germline loops: CDR1 SGDLS, CDR2 YYNGEE. Deletions cut 3 bases from V and 5 bases from J, with 15 bases between. This CDR3 is built from 14 residues. Data came from immunoSEQ multiplex PCR; TCRdb stores just in-frame clones and leaves some out. The sample contains roughly 46,000 clones, 89% of which appear only once. The chain is built from TRBV9 and TRBJ2-7, with a tentative D call TRBD1 (6 bases). This TCR was recovered from an adult with an advanced solid tumor such as melanoma, head and neck, liver or kidney cancer. The sequencing used CD4+ or CD8+ T cells sorted from blood, collected in a trial of the OX40 agonist ivuxolimab. The CDR3 DNA follows: TGTGCCAGCAGCGCCAACATACAGGGTGACGAGCAGTACTTC. Translated, it gives CASSANIQGDEQYF.